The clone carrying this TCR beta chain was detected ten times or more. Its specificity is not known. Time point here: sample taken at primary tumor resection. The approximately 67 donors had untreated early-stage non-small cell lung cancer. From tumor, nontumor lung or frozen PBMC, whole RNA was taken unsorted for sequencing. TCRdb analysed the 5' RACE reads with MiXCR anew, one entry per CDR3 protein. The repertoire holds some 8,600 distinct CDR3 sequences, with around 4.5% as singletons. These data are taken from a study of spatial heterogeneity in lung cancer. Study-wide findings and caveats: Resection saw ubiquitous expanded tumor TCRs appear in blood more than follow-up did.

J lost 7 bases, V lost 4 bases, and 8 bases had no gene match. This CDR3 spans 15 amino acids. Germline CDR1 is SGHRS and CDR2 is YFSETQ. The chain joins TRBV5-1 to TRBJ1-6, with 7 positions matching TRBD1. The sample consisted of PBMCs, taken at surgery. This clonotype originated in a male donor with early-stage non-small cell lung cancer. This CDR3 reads CASSEGAQGNSPLHF. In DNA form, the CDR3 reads TGCGCCAGCAGCGAGGGGGCACAAGGGAATTCACCCCTCCACTTT.